This is a list of T cell receptor beta chains from one sample in a study of a mutant IDH1 vaccine in newly diagnosed glioma. The assay was immunoSEQ multiplex PCR, and TCRdb's table has in-frame clones only and misses some. This sample has tens of thousands of clones; 80% to 90% occur once, and the top ten carry 15% to 25%. Source: PBMCs, taken from a glioma patient treated with radiotherapy, temozolomide or both. The receptor set was obtained from a man younger than 35 with glioma. Both conserved end residues are part of each CDR3. The D gene is left open where the match is weak. The size field is filled for only some rows; it gives once, few, many or a size class.

V	size	D	J	CDR3	DNA
TRBV5-4	few	.	TRBJ1-1	CASSSPGRTETKAFF	TGTGCCAGCAGCTCCCCGGGGAGGACAGAAACTAAAGCTTTCTTT
TRBV6-5	.	.	TRBJ2-3	CASSYQAPGDTQYF	TGTGCCAGCAGTTACCAGGCCCCCGGAGATACGCAGTATTTT
TRBV10-3	.	TRBD1	TRBJ1-4	CAIRADPGTGNEKLFF	TGTGCCATCAGGGCCGACCCCGGGACAGGGAATGAAAAACTGTTTTTT
TRBV6-6	.	.	TRBJ1-4	CASSYEPRYEKLFF	TGTGCCAGCAGTTACGAGCCCCGGTACGAAAAACTGTTTTTT
TRBV19	.	.	TRBJ1-5	CASSKGEMGNQPQHF	TGTGCCAGTAGTAAGGGCGAAATGGGCAATCAGCCCCAGCATTTT
TRBV7-9	.	.	TRBJ1-2	CASSPSNAKGGGYTF	TGTGCCAGCAGCCCCAGCAACGCCAAGGGGGGTGGCTACACCTTC
TRBV30	.	.	TRBJ1-5	CAWSPGGPQHF	TGTGCCTGGAGCCCCGGGGGGCCCCAGCATTTT
TRBV7-9	.	TRBD1	TRBJ1-2	CASSFAGTGNYGYTF	TGTGCCAGCAGCTTTGCCGGGACAGGCAACTATGGCTACACCTTC
TRBV10-3	.	TRBD1	TRBJ1-2	CAISAPGQGPYGYTF	TGTGCCATCAGTGCCCCGGGACAGGGCCCCTATGGCTACACCTTC
TRBV18	.	.	TRBJ2-7	CASSPDFSYEQYF	TGTGCCAGCTCACCAGACTTCTCCTACGAGCAGTACTTC
TRBV2	.	TRBD2	TRBJ2-7	CAVFGRDRYEQYF	TGTGCCGTCTTTGGGAGGGATCGGTACGAGCAGTACTTC
TRBV27	.	TRBD2	TRBJ2-7	CASSLVAGPYEQYF	TGTGCCAGCAGTTTGGTAGCGGGCCCCTACGAGCAGTACTTC
TRBV6-6	.	TRBD2	TRBJ2-7	CASSYSSSGRGYEQYF	TGTGCCAGCAGTTACTCGAGTAGCGGGAGAGGTTACGAGCAGTACTTC
TRBV25-1	.	.	TRBJ1-1	CASSESFRLNTEAFF	TGTGCCAGCAGTGAATCATTCAGGCTGAACACTGAAGCTTTCTTT
TRBV11-3	.	.	TRBJ2-2	CASSLDYGELFF	TGTGCCAGCAGCTTAGATTACGGGGAGCTGTTTTTT
TRBV2	.	TRBD2	TRBJ2-5	CASGQRGARKETQYF	TGTGCCAGCGGGCAGCGGGGGGCCCGAAAAGAGACCCAGTACTTC
TRBV6-5	.	TRBD1	TRBJ1-5	CASRRDSYSNQPQHF	TGTGCCAGCAGGCGGGACAGCTATAGCAATCAGCCCCAGCATTTT
TRBV4-3	few	.	TRBJ1-5	CASSQQLVEAQHF	TGCGCCAGCAGCCAACAGTTGGTTGAGGCCCAGCATTTT
TRBV7-9	.	.	TRBJ2-7	CASSPGGLAYEQYF	TGTGCCAGCAGCCCCGGGGGATTAGCCTACGAGCAGTACTTC
TRBV5-6	.	.	TRBJ1-5	CASSLYRGRQPQHF	TGTGCCAGCAGCTTATATCGGGGGAGGCAGCCCCAGCATTTT
TRBV6-5	.	.	TRBJ2-7	CASRTGEGPYEQYF	TGTGCCAGCAGAACAGGGGAGGGGCCCTACGAGCAGTACTTC
TRBV5-6	.	TRBD2	TRBJ2-5	CASRPGYATSGIETQYF	TGTGCCAGCAGGCCCGGGTACGCGACTAGCGGGATAGAGACCCAGTACTTC
TRBV30	.	.	TRBJ2-1	CAWSLGRYNEQFF	TGTGCCTGGAGCCTCGGGAGATACAATGAGCAGTTCTTC
TRBV6-5	.	.	TRBJ2-5	CASSPGSKETQYF	TGTGCCAGCAGTCCCGGGTCAAAAGAGACCCAGTACTTC
TRBV4-3	medium-sized	.	TRBJ2-7	CASSQERGYEQYF	TGCGCCAGCAGCCAAGAGCGGGGCTACGAGCAGTACTTC
TRBV5-1	.	.	TRBJ2-5	CASSFGAAVGGTQYF	TGCGCCAGCAGCTTTGGGGCGGCCGTTGGGGGGACCCAGTACTTC
TRBV5-6	.	.	TRBJ2-7	CASSLGWSGGTSYEQYF	TGTGCCAGCAGCTTGGGTTGGTCTGGGGGCACCTCCTACGAGCAGTACTTC
TRBV7-9	.	.	TRBJ2-1	CASSSLLYNEQFF	TGTGCCAGCAGCTCCCTCTTATACAATGAGCAGTTCTTC